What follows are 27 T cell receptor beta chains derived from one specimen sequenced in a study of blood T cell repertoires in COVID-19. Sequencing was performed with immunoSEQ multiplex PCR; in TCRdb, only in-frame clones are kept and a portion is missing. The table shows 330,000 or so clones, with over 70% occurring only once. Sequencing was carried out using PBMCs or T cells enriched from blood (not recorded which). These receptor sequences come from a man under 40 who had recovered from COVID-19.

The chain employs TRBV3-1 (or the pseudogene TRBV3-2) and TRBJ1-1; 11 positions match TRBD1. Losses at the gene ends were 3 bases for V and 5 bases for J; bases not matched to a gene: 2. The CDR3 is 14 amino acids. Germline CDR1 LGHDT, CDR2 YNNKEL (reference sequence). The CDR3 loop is CASSHGTGGTEAFF. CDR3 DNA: TGTGCCAGCAGCCACGGGACAGGGGGAACTGAAGCTTTCTTT.

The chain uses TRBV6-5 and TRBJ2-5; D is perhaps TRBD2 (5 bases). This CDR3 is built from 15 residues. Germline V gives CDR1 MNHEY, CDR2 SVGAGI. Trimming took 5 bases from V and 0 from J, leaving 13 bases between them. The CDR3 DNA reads TGTGCCAGCAGTAACCGCCTCGGGAACCAAGAGACCCAGTACTTC. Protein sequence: CASSNRLGNQETQYF.

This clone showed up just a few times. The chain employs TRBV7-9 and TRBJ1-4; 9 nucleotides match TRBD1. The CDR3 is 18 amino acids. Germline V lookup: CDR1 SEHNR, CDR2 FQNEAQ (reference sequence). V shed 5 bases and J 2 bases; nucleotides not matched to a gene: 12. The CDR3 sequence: CASSRGVTQGATNEKLFF. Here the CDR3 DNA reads TGTGCCAGCAGCCGCGGGGTGACACAGGGGGCCACTAATGAAAAACTGTTTTTT.

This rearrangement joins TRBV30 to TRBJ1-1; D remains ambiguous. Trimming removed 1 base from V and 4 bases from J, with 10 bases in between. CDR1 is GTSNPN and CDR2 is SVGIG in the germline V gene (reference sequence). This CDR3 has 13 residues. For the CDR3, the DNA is TGTGCCTGGAGTGCGGTTGGGCCCACTGAAGCTTTCTTT. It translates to CAWSAVGPTEAFF.

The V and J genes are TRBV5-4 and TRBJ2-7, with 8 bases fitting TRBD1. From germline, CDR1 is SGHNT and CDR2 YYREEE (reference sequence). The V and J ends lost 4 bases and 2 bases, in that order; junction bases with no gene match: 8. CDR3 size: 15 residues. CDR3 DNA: TGTGCCAGCAGCCCAAACCGGGACAGGACCTACGAGCAGTACTTC. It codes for CASSPNRDRTYEQYF.

CDR3 in DNA: TGCGCCAGCAGCCTAGGCCCTAGCGGGGTCCCCTCCTACGAGCAGTACTTC. Protein: CASSLGPSGVPSYEQYF. The rearrangement links TRBV4-1 to TRBJ2-7; the match to TRBD2 covers 9 bases. The V gene end was trimmed by 4 bases and the J gene end by 0 bases; junction bases not matched to a gene: 10. This CDR3 region has 17 residues. From germline, CDR1 is MGHRA and CDR2 YSYEKL.

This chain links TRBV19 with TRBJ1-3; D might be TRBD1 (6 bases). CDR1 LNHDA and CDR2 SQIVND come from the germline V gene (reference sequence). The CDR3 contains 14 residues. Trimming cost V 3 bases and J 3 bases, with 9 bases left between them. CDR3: CASSIQGLGNTIYF. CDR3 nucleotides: TGTGCCAGTAGTATCCAGGGGCTTGGAAACACCATATATTTT.

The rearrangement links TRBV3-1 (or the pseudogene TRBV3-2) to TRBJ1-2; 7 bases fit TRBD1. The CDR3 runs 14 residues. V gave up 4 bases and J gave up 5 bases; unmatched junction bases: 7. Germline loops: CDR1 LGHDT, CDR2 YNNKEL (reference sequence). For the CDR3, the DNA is TGTGCCAGCAGCCCGACAGGGTCTGGTTATGGCTACACCTTC. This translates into CASSPTGSGYGYTF.

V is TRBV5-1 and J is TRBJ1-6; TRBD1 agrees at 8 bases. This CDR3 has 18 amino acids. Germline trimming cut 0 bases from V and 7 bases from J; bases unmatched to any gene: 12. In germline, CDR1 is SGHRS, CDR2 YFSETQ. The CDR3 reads CASSLGGTGTLVNSPLHF. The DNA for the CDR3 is TGCGCCAGCAGCTTGGGAGGGACAGGAACCCTCGTGAATTCACCCCTCCACTTT. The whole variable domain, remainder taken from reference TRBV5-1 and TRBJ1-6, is KAGVTQTPRYLIKTRGQQVTLSCSPISGHRSVSWYQQTPGQGLQFLFEYFSETQRNKGNFPGRFSGRQFSNSRSEMNVSTLELGDSALYLCASSLGGTGTLVNSPLHFGNGTRLTVT.

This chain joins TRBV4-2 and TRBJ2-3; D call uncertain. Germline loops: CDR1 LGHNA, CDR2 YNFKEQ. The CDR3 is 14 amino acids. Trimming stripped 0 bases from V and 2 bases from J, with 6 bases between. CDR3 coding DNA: TGTGCCAGCAGCCAAGATATTAACACAGATACGCAGTATTTT. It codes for CASSQDINTDTQYF.

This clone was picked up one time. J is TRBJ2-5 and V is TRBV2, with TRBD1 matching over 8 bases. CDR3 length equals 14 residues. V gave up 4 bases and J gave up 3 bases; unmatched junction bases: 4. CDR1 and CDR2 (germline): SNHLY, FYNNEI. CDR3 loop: CASSGRTGKETQYF. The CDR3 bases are TGTGCCAGCAGTGGGAGGACAGGGAAAGAGACCCAGTACTTC.

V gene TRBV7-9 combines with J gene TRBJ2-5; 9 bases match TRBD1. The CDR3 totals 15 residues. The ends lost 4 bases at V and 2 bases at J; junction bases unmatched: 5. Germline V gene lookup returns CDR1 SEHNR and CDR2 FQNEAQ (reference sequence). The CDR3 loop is CASSSGQGGQETQYF. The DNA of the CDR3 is TGTGCCAGCAGCTCGGGACAGGGAGGGCAAGAGACCCAGTACTTC.

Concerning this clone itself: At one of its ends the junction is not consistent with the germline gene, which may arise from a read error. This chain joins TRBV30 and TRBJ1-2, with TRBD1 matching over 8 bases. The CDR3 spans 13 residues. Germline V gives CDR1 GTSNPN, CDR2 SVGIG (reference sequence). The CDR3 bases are TGTGCCTGGAGGACGGGACAGGTCCGGACCCCCTTCTTC. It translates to CAWRTGQVRTPFF.

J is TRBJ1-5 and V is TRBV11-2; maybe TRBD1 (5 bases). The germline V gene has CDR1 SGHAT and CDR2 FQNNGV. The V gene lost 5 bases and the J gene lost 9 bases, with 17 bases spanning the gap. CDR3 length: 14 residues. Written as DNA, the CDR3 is TGTGCCAGCAGCCTCGGGGGTAGTGAGCGGCCCCAGCATTTT. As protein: CASSLGGSERPQHF.

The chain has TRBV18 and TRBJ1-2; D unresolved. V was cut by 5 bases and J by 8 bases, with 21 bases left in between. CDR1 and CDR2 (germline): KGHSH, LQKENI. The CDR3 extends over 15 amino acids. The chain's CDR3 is CASSSSTIQPLGYTF. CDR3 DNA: TGTGCCAGCTCATCCAGTACAATACAGCCGCTGGGCTACACCTTC.

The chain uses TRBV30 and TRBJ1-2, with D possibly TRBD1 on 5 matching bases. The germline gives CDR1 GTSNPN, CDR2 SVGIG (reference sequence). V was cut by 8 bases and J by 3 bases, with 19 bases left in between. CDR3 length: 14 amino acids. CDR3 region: CALTPPGGYYGYTF. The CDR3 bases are TGTGCCCTAACACCCCCGGGGGGGTACTATGGCTACACCTTC.

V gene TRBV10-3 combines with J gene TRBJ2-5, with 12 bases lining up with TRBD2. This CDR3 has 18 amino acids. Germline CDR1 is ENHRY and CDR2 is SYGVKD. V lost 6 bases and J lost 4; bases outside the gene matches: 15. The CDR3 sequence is CAISGSASSGGALETQYF. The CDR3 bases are TGTGCCATCAGCGGGAGCGCATCTAGCGGGGGGGCGTTAGAGACCCAGTACTTC.

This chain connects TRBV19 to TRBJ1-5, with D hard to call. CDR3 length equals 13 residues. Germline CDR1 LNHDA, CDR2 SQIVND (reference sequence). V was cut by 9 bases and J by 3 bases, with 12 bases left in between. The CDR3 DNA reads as TGTGCCAGCGGGAGAGGACCCAATCAGCCCCAGCATTTT. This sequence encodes CASGRGPNQPQHF.

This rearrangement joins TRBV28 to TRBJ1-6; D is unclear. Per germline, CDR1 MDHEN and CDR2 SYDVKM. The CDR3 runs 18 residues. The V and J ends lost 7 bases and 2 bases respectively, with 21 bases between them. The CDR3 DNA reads TGTGCCAGCACTTACCCGGGAATCGCTGAGACCTATAATTCACCCCTCCACTTT. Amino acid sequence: CASTYPGIAETYNSPLHF.

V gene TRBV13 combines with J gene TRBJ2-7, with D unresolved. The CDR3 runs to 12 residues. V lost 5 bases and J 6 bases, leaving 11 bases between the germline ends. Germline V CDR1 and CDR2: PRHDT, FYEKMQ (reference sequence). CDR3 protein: CASSRGRIEQYF. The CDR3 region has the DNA TGTGCCAGCAGCCGCGGTCGGATCGAGCAGTACTTC.

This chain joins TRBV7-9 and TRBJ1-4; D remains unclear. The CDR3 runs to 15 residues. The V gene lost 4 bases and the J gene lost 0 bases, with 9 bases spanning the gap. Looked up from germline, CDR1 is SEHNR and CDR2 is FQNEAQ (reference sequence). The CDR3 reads CASSSDGATNEKLFF. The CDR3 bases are TGTGCCAGCAGCTCCGACGGAGCAACTAATGAAAAACTGTTTTTT.

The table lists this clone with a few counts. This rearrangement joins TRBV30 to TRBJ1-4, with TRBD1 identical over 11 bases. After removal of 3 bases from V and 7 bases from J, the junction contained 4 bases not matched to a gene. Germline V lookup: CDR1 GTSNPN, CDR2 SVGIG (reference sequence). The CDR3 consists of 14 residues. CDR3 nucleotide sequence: TGTGCCTGGAGGGGACAGGGGGTCGGTGAAAAACTGTTTTTT. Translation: CAWRGQGVGEKLFF. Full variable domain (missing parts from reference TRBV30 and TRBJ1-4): SQTIHQWPATLVQPVGSPLSLECTVEGTSNPNLYWYRQAAGRGLQLLFYSVGIGQISSEVPQNLSASRPQDRQFILSSKKLLLSDSGFYLCAWRGQGVGEKLFFGSGTQLSVL.

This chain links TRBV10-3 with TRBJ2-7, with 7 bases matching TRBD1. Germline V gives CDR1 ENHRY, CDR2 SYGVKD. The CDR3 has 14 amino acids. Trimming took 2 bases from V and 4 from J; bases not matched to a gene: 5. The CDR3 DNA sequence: TGTGCCATCAGTGAGGACAGGGATGATTACGAGCAGTACTTC. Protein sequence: CAISEDRDDYEQYF.

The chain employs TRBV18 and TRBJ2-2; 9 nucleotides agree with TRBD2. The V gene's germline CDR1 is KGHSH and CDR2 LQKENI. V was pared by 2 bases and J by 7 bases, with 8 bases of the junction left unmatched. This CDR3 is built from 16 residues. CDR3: CASSPLAGASGGELFF. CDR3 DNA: TGTGCCAGCTCACCATTAGCGGGGGCCTCTGGCGGGGAGCTGTTTTTT. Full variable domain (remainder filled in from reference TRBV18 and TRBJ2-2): NAGVMQNPRHLVRRRGQEARLRCSPMKGHSHVYWYRQLPEEGLKFMVYLQKENIIDESGMPKERFSAEFPKEGPSILRIQQVVRGDSAAYFCASSPLAGASGGELFFGEGSRLTVL.

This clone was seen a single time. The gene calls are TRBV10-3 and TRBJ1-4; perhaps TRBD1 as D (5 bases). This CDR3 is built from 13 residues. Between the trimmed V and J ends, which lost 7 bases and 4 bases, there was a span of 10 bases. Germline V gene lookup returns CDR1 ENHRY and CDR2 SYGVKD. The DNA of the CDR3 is TGTGCCATCACCCCGGGGGGTAATGAAAAACTGTTTTTT. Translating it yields CAITPGGNEKLFF.

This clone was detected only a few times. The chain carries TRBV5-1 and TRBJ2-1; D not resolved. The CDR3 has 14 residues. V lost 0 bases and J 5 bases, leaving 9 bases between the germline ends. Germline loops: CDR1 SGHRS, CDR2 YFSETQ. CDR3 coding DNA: TGCGCCAGCAGCTTGGAGCCATCAAACAATGAGCAGTTCTTC. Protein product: CASSLEPSNNEQFF.

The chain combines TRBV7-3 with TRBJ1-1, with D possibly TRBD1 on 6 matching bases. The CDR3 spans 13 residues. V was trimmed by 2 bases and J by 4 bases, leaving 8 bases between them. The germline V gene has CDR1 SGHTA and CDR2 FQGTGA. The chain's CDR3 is CASSLQGSTEAFF. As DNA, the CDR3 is TGTGCCAGCAGCTTACAGGGGAGCACTGAAGCTTTCTTT.